The 17 T cell receptor beta chains presented below share a single source sample, sequenced in a study of blood T cell repertoires in COVID-19. This table comes from immunoSEQ multiplex PCR, and its TCRdb copy is limited to in-frame clones, with some not included. The sample has 200,000 to 250,000 clones; 70% to 90% are singletons. The sequencing sample was made of peripheral blood. The receptor set was obtained from a woman aged 30 to 39 who had recovered from COVID-19.

V is TRBV19 and J is TRBJ2-5; 8 bases line up with TRBD2. J gave up 4 bases and V 4 bases, and 8 bases lay outside the gene matches. The CDR3 totals 15 residues. The germline V gene has CDR1 LNHDA and CDR2 SQIVND (reference sequence). CDR3 nucleotides: TGTGCCAGTAGTAAAACCGGGACTAGGGTAGAGACCCAGTACTTC. It yields the protein CASSKTGTRVETQYF. The full variable domain, with the rest looked up from reference TRBV19 and TRBJ2-5, is DGGITQSPKYLFRKEGQNVTLSCEQNLNHDAMYWYRQDPGQGLRLIYYSQIVNDFQKGDIAEGYSVSREKKESFPLTVTSAQKNPTAFYLCASSKTGTRVETQYFGPGTRLLVL.

The chain is built from TRBV7-3 and TRBJ2-7; TRBD1 matches at 7 bases. Germline V gives CDR1 SGHTA, CDR2 FQGTGA. This CDR3 comprises 14 residues. V was pared by 5 bases and J by 0 bases, with 4 bases of the junction left unmatched. The CDR3 bases are TGTGCCAGCAGCCTGACAGGGAGCTCCTACGAGCAGTACTTC. Translated: CASSLTGSSYEQYF.

The chain carries TRBV5-1 and TRBJ2-2, with 8 bases fitting TRBD1. The CDR3 contains 13 residues. V gave up 4 bases and J gave up 7 bases; unmatched junction bases: 3. Germline V gives CDR1 SGHRS, CDR2 YFSETQ. CDR3 residues: CASSAGQGGELFF. The CDR3 bases are TGCGCCAGCAGCGCCGGACAGGGCGGGGAGCTGTTTTTT.

The genes are TRBV5-1 and TRBJ2-7; the D gene is possibly TRBD1 (5 bases). With 6 bases removed from V and 4 bases from J, the gap between germline ends came to 17 bases. This CDR3 has 14 amino acids. Germline loops: CDR1 SGHRS, CDR2 YFSETQ. CDR3 protein: CASNAQGAHYEQYF. The CDR3 nucleotides read TGCGCCAGCAATGCCCAGGGCGCCCATTACGAGCAGTACTTC.

This clone was observed a few times. This sequence joins TRBV3-1 (or the pseudogene TRBV3-2) and TRBJ1-2, with TRBD1 matching 9 bases. With V trimmed by 5 bases and J by 0 bases, 16 bases remained unmatched. CDR3 length equals 19 residues. Germline values: CDR1 LGHDT, CDR2 YNNKEL (reference sequence). The CDR3 is CASSSPGQGPSQANYGYTF. For the CDR3, the DNA is TGTGCCAGCAGCTCTCCGGGACAGGGACCTTCCCAAGCTAACTATGGCTACACCTTC.

V gene TRBV6-5 combines with J gene TRBJ2-1, with 10 bases aligning to TRBD1. The CDR3 is made up of 14 amino acids. The junction had 7 bases not matched to a gene; V was cut back by 5 bases and J by 9 bases. CDR1 and CDR2 (germline): MNHEY, SVGAGI. The CDR3 bases are TGTGCCAGCAGTCCGGGACAGGGGACGGGTGAGCAGTTCTTC. Amino acids: CASSPGQGTGEQFF.

V usage is TRBV6-1 and J usage is TRBJ2-3; 8 positions match TRBD2. The ends lost 3 bases at V and 2 bases at J; junction bases unmatched: 4. The CDR3 extends over 15 amino acids. Germline lookup yields CDR1 MNHNS and CDR2 SASEGT. CDR3 nucleotides: TGTGCCAGCAGTGACGGACTAGCACTCACAGATACGCAGTATTTT. Its translation is CASSDGLALTDTQYF.

The gene calls are TRBV19 and TRBJ1-2, with a possible D match to TRBD1 (6 bases). The CDR3 is made up of 13 amino acids. The germline CDR1 and CDR2 sequences are LNHDA and SQIVND (reference sequence). V lost 3 bases, J lost 7 bases, and 12 bases lay in between. The CDR3 bases are TGTGCCAGTAGTATCCCCCCAGGGGCTGGCTACACCTTC. Protein: CASSIPPGAGYTF.

The chain has TRBV6-5 and TRBJ1-4; 10 nucleotides agree with TRBD1. Trimming cost V 6 bases and J 10 bases; bases outside gene matches: 11. There are 15 residues in the CDR3. Germline assignment: CDR1 MNHEY and CDR2 SVGAGI. CDR3 sequence: CASRQHGQGVVKLFF. CDR3 in DNA: TGTGCCAGCAGACAACATGGACAGGGGGTGGTAAAACTGTTTTTT.

This chain connects TRBV10-3 to TRBJ1-1, with unresolved D. The CDR3 is 14 residues long. Germline-derived CDR1 and CDR2 are ENHRY and SYGVKD. V was trimmed by 9 bases and J by 1 base, leaving 15 bases between them. For the CDR3, the DNA is TGTGCCATAAGGGAGAACTTACCGAACACTGAAGCTTTCTTT. This gives the protein CAIRENLPNTEAFF.

The rearrangement joins TRBV10-3 to TRBJ1-6, with 9 bases aligning to TRBD1. The germline gives CDR1 ENHRY, CDR2 SYGVKD. Trimming took 3 bases from V and 4 from J; bases not matched to a gene: 10. CDR3 size: 18 residues. CDR3 nucleotide sequence: TGTGCCATCAGTGATGTAGAGGGACAGGGTGATTATAATTCACCCCTCCACTTT. Protein: CAISDVEGQGDYNSPLHF.

V and J are TRBV13 and TRBJ2-3; 7 bases match TRBD2. The CDR3 is 15 residues long. Germline V lookup: CDR1 PRHDT, CDR2 FYEKMQ (reference sequence). V lost 4 bases, J lost 2 bases, and 6 bases stayed unmatched. DNA of the CDR3: TGTGCCAGCAGCTCACGACTAGCCCCCACAGATACGCAGTATTTT. The encoded protein is CASSSRLAPTDTQYF.

V and J are TRBV7-2 and TRBJ2-7; the D is unclear. CDR1 is SGHTA and CDR2 is FQGNSA in the germline V gene. V was cut by 2 bases and J by 3 bases, with 5 bases left in between. CDR3 length: 12 amino acids. In nucleotides, the CDR3 is TGTGCCAGCAGCTTACGTCTCTACGAGCAGTACTTC. Encoded protein: CASSLRLYEQYF. The whole variable domain, remainder taken from reference TRBV7-2 and TRBJ2-7, is GAGVSQSPSNKVTEKGKDVELRCDPISGHTALYWYRQSLGQGLEFLIYFQGNSAPDKSGLPSDRFSAERTGGSVSTLTIQRTQQEDSAVYLCASSLRLYEQYFGPGTRLTVT.

V and J are TRBV27 and TRBJ1-2; a possible D gene is TRBD1 (6 bases). The CDR3 runs to 15 residues. Between the trimmed V and J ends, which lost 6 bases and 0 bases, there was a span of 14 bases. Germline loops: CDR1 MNHEY, CDR2 SMNVEV (reference sequence). In DNA form, the CDR3 reads TGTGCCAGCAGCGTGACAGGCTCCGCTAACTATGGCTACACCTTC. It specifies CASSVTGSANYGYTF.

Here the CDR3 reads CASSRQGVYEQYF. In nucleotides, the CDR3 is TGTGCCAGCAGTCGACAGGGAGTCTACGAGCAGTACTTC. The J gene is TRBJ2-7, the V gene TRBV6-5; TRBD1 matches 7 bases. Germline assignment: CDR1 MNHEY and CDR2 SVGAGI. Trimming removed 5 bases from V and 3 bases from J; junction bases left unmatched: 4. The CDR3 length is 13 residues.

By its share, this clone is medium-sized. The chain combines TRBV7-9 with TRBJ1-5; D perhaps matches TRBD1 (6 bases). There are 15 residues in the CDR3. The germline CDR1 and CDR2 sequences are SEHNR and FQNEAQ (reference sequence). V gave up 1 base and J gave up 7 bases, with 14 bases separating them. The CDR3 DNA reads TGTGCCAGCAGCTTAGGGGGGGGCGGAGGGCAGCCCCAGCATTTT. Protein product: CASSLGGGGGQPQHF.

The J gene is TRBJ2-1, the V gene TRBV2, with 7 positions matching TRBD1. This CDR3 is built from 16 residues. Germline V gene lookup returns CDR1 SNHLY and CDR2 FYNNEI. J gave up 7 bases and V 8 bases, and 17 bases lay outside the gene matches. CDR3 sequence: CASLKTHRGAGNEQFF. CDR3 DNA: TGTGCCAGCCTCAAAACCCACAGGGGAGCAGGGAATGAGCAGTTCTTC.